The T cell receptor beta chain described here comes from a study of blood T cell repertoires in COVID-19. Study as a whole: Both acute and convalescent COVID-19 samples were obtained from the United States, Italy and Spain. From T cells, B-cell-depleted T cells, or PBMCs came the material, which was cDNA or gDNA.

The CDR3 sequence is 14 residues long. V shed 3 bases and J shed 3 bases, with 8 bases lying between them. Germline CDR1 reads LGHDT; CDR2 reads YNNKEL (reference sequence). This clone was counted a single time. Per the original methods: Estimates of nucleated cell counts were drawn from the amplification of reference gene primers. The assay was immunoSEQ multiplex PCR, and TCRdb's table has in-frame clones only and misses some. That table furnishes V, J and clone size, whereas the DNA furnished D and trimming. Counted here are about 68,000 clones, over 75% occurring once; the ten biggest clones make up 6% to 7.5%.

The sequenced material came from peripheral blood. This TCR was sampled from a human donor in a cohort sampled during active COVID-19. V and J are TRBV3-1 (or the pseudogene TRBV3-2) and TRBJ1-4, with D unresolved. As DNA, the CDR3 is TGTGCCAGCAGCCACGGGGTGTCTAATGAAAAACTGTTTTTT. Its translation: CASSHGVSNEKLFF.